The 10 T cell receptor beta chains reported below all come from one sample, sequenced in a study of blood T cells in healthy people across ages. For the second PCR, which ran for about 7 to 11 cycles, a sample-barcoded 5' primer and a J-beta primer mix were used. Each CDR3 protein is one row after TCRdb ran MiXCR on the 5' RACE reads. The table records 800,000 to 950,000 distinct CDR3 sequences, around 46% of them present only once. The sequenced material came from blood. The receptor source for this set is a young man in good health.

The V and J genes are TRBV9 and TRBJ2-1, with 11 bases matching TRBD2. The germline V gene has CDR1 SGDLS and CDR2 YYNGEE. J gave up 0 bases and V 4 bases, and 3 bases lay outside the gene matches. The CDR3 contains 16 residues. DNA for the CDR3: TGTGCCAGCAGCTTTAGCGGGGGGGCCTCCTACAATGAGCAGTTCTTC. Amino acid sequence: CASSFSGGASYNEQFF.

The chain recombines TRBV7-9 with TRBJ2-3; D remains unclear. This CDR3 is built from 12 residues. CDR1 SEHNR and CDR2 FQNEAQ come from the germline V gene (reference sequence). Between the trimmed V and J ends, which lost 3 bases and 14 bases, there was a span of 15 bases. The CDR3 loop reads CASSLTHFQWYF. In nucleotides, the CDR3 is TGTGCCAGCAGCTTGACCCATTTTCAGTGGTATTTT.

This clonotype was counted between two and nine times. The CDR3 spells CASSDGRGGGELFF. The DNA of the CDR3 is TGTGCCAGCAGTGATGGCAGGGGTGGCGGGGAGCTGTTTTTT. The rearrangement joins TRBV6-1 to TRBJ2-2; TRBD1 is a possible D gene (6 bases). The V end lost 3 bases, the J end lost 7 bases, and 12 bases lay between the germline ends. The CDR3 consists of 14 residues. Germline V lookup: CDR1 MNHNS, CDR2 SASEGT.

In DNA, the CDR3 is TGTGCCAGCAGGGCGCGGGAGAAAGCCTACAATGAGCAGTTCTTC. It specifies CASRAREKAYNEQFF. The chain uses TRBV7-3 and TRBJ2-1; 7 bases line up with TRBD2. Germline V lookup: CDR1 SGHTA, CDR2 FQGTGA. The CDR3 loop spans 15 amino acids. The V and J ends lost 6 bases and 2 bases, in that order; junction bases with no gene match: 7.

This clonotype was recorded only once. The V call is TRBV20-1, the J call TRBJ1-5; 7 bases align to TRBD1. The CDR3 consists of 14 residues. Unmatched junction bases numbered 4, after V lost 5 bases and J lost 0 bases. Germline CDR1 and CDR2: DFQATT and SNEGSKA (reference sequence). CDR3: CSAYRTGSNQPQHF. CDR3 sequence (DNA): TGCAGTGCTTACCGGACAGGTAGCAATCAGCCCCAGCATTTT.

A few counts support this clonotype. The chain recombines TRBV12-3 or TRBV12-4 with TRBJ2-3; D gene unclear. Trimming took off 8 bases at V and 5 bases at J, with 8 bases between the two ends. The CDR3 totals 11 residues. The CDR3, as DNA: TGTGCCAGCGTCGTTTTAGATACGCAGTATTTT. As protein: CASVVLDTQYF.

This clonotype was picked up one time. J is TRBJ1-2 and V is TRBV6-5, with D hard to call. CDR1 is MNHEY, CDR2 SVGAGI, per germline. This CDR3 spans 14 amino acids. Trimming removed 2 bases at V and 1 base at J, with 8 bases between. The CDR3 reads CASSYESGNYGYTF. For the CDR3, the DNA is TGTGCCAGCAGTTACGAATCGGGTAACTATGGCTACACCTTC.

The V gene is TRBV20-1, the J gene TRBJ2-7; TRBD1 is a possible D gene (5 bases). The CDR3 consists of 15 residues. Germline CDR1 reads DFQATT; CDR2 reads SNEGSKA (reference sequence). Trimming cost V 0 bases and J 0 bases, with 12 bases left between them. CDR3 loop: CSARDQETASYEQYF. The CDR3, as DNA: TGCAGTGCTAGAGACCAGGAGACAGCCTCCTACGAGCAGTACTTC.

CDR3 DNA sequence: TGCGCCAGCAGCTTGGCCAGCAGCTCCTACGAGCAGTACTTC. It codes for CASSLASSSYEQYF. The rearrangement uses TRBV5-1 and TRBJ2-7; D gene uncertain. Trimming left V 0 bases short and J 0 bases short, with 7 bases between. The germline CDR1 and CDR2 sequences are SGHRS and YFSETQ. The CDR3 extends over 14 amino acids.

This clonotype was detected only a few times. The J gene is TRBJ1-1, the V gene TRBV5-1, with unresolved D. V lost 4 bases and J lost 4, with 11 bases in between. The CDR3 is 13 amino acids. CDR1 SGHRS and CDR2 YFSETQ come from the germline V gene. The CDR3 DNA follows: TGCGCCAGCAGCGTGGAGTCGGCCACTGAAGCTTTCTTT. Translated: CASSVESATEAFF.